These T cell receptor beta chains were read from a single sample in a study of blood T cells in healthy people across ages. Each CDR3 protein is one row after TCRdb ran MiXCR on the 5' RACE reads. The sample carries 850,000 to 1,300,000 distinct CDR3 sequences, over 35% recorded once. Sample: blood. These receptors came from a woman aged 60 to 75 in good health. The conserved cysteine and the conserved F or W are not part of the CDR3 here.

TRBV28	TRBJ2-1	ASSPGGVDEQF
TRBV7-9	TRBJ2-3	ASSFGRETDTQY
TRBV20-1	TRBJ2-1	SARESRGTSGAYNEQF
TRBV27	TRBJ1-1	ASSLSLRMSTEAF
TRBV20-1	TRBJ2-1	SARGEGGPNNEQF
TRBV9	TRBJ2-7	ASSVTGLAAEGEQY
TRBV2	TRBJ2-1	ASRRGGPNNEQF
TRBV20-1	TRBJ2-1	SARPGTSGINEQF
TRBV12-3/TRBV12-4	TRBJ2-3	ATTNYTSGGTDTQY
TRBV6-5	TRBJ1-2	ASSYDGGGGYT
TRBV28	TRBJ2-7	ASSLGPLRGYNEQY
TRBV16	TRBJ2-7	ASSQPDRYEQY
TRBV12-3/TRBV12-4	TRBJ2-7	ASSSFRTYEQY
TRBV6-4	TRBJ1-1	ASRGVGNTEAF
TRBV6-5	TRBJ1-2	ASSLGGRGGYT
TRBV7-3	TRBJ2-3	ASSLGTGGASDTQY
TRBV15	TRBJ2-3	ATSRTGVRDTQY
TRBV6-6	TRBJ2-5	ASSYLVLSGTGETQY
TRBV5-1	TRBJ2-1	ASSSKVGSGYNEQF
TRBV18	TRBJ2-4	ASSPMEVYLAKNIQY
TRBV3-1	TRBJ2-4	ASSPSLGSKNIQY
TRBV27	TRBJ2-5	ASSLTGGREQY
TRBV27	TRBJ1-1	ASSPGWVTEAF
TRBV10-2	TRBJ2-7	ASSDDRGYEQY
TRBV5-1	TRBJ2-3	ASSLEQGAADTQY
TRBV24-1	TRBJ2-3	ATSDLMGSGSTDTQY
TRBV7-2	TRBJ2-7	ASSLARGYTYEQY
TRBV11-2	TRBJ1-6	ASSPGQGQDNSPLH
TRBV7-9	TRBJ2-2	ARGGPAGELF
TRBV4-3	TRBJ1-1	ASSQRDRPNTEAF
TRBV27	TRBJ2-7	ASRVLRGSYEQY
TRBV27	TRBJ2-7	ASSGWGEDEQY
TRBV6-2/TRBV6-3	TRBJ2-1	ASSYRRGNEQF
TRBV18	-	ASSPGPDKKTQY
TRBV30	TRBJ2-1	AWSKSGSTSHEQF
TRBV29-1	TRBJ2-7	SVRLGRGKDYEQY
TRBV6-2/TRBV6-3	TRBJ2-1	ASSYPAKDEQF
TRBV29-1	TRBJ2-3	SVPTGDSTDTQY
TRBV20-1	TRBJ1-5	SARQGPGPQH
TRBV18	TRBJ1-5	ASSGTGKGQPQH
TRBV13	TRBJ2-5	ASSELPGGKEVETQY
TRBV20-1	TRBJ2-5	SASPGQGKGTQY
TRBV28	TRBJ2-3	ASSLGYTQY
TRBV29-1	TRBJ1-2	SVVGPAVYGYT
TRBV5-1	TRBJ2-5	ASSTSGRASEQY
TRBV5-5	TRBJ2-3	ASSHLAGEIDTQY
TRBV20-1	TRBJ2-5	SARDGVNRNQY
TRBV7-9	TRBJ2-5	ASSPGLARKETQY
TRBV7-2	TRBJ2-4	ASSLVPGLAGGKY
TRBV6-6	TRBJ2-5	ASSPGLAASETQY
TRBV7-9	TRBJ2-7	ASSLGAYSYEQY
TRBV20-1	TRBJ1-2	SAPGQGYGYT
TRBV6-2/TRBV6-3	TRBJ2-5	ASSPRSWEETQY
TRBV6-6	TRBJ1-1	ASSYRQLNTEAF
TRBV4-2	TRBJ2-3	ASSQDPKVNTQY
TRBV20-1	TRBJ2-7	SAGTSRLSYEQY
TRBV19	TRBJ2-1	ASRGGASGRLNNEQF